What follows is one T cell receptor (beta chain) and its context. Its antigen is unidentified. Naive CD8 cells comprised CD45RO-negative, CCR7-positively selected cells, excluding terminally differentiated effector memory CD45RA+ cells. All donors were Caucasian adults living in Nashville, Tennessee. This sample is drawn from a study of shared clonotypes between healthy human individuals. Whole-study findings and limits: Clonotype sharing among donors was expected to depend on sequencing depth. Generation of non-shared clonotypes was less probable than generation of clonotypes shared by all four donors.

Germline V gene data show CDR1 as SGDLS and CDR2 as YYNGEE. Trimming pared 1 base from V and 3 bases from J, leaving 8 bases between. The CDR3 totals 13 residues. The assay was immunoSEQ multiplex PCR, and TCRdb's table has in-frame clones only and misses some. The data contain 1.5 million to 2.5 million clones, approximately 94% of them singletons. Sequencing input: naive CD8+ T cells sorted from blood. This receptor was identified in a man younger than 35 in good health. J is TRBJ2-7 and V is TRBV9; no definite D call. In DNA form, the CDR3 reads TGTGCCAGCAGCGTATCGTCGGTCTACGAGCAGTACTTC. This codes for CASSVSSVYEQYF.